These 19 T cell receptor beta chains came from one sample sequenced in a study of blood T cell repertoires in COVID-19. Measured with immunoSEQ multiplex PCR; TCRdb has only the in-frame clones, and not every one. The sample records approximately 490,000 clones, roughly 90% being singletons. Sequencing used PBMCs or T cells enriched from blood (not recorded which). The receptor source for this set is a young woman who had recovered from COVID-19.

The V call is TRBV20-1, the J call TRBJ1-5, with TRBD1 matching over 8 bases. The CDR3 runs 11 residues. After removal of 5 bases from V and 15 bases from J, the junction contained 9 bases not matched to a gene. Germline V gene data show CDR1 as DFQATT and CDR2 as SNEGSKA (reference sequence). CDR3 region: CSAAGSDRVHF. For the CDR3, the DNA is TGCAGTGCTGCCGGATCGGACAGGGTGCATTTT.

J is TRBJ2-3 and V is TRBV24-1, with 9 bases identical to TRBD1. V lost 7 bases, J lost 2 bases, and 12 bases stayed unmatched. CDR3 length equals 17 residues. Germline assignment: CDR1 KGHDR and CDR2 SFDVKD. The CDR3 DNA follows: TGTGCCACCAGGGACCTACAGGGGGCTAAGGACACAGATACGCAGTATTTT. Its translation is CATRDLQGAKDTDTQYF.

The CDR3: CASRASGGNEQFF. The DNA for the CDR3 is TGTGCCAGTCGGGCCAGCGGGGGTAATGAGCAGTTCTTC. The chain links TRBV6-4 to TRBJ2-1; 8 positions match TRBD2. This CDR3 has 13 amino acids. Trimming at V came to 9 bases and at J to 7 bases, leaving 8 bases not matched to a gene. CDR1 MRHNA and CDR2 SNTAGT come from the germline V gene.

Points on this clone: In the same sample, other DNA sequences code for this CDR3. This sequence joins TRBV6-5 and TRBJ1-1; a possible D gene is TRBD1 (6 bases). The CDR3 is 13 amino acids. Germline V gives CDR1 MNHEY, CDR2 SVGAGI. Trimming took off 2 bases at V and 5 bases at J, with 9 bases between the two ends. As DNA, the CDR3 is TGTGCCAGCAGTTACAGGGGGTCAACTGAAGCTTTCTTT. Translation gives CASSYRGSTEAFF.

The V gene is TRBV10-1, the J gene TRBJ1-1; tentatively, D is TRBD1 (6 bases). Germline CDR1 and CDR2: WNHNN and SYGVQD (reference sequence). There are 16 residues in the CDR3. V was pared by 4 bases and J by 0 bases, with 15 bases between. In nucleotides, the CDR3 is TGCGCCAGCAGTGTACAGGGTATTAACATGAACACTGAAGCTTTCTTT. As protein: CASSVQGINMNTEAFF.

The CDR3 reads CASSETGTGVPEQYF. The CDR3 DNA reads TGTGCCAGCAGTGAAACTGGGACAGGGGTACCCGAGCAGTACTTC. The V gene is TRBV25-1, the J gene TRBJ2-7; 10 positions match TRBD1. V gave up 2 bases and J gave up 6 bases; unmatched junction bases: 7. The CDR3 covers 15 residues. Germline V gene lookup returns CDR1 MGHDK and CDR2 SYGVNS.

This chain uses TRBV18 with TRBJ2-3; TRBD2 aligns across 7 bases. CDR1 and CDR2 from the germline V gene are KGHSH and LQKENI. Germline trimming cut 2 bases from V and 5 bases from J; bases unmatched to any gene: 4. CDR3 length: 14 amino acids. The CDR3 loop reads CASSPGPGGDTQYF. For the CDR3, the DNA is TGTGCCAGCTCACCAGGACCGGGGGGAGATACGCAGTATTTT.

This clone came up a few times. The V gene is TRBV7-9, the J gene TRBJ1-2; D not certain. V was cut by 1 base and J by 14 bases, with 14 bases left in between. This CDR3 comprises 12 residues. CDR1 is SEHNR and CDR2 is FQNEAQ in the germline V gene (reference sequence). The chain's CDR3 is CASSLEAARLTF. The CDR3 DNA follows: TGTGCCAGCAGCTTAGAGGCCGCCAGGTTAACCTTC.

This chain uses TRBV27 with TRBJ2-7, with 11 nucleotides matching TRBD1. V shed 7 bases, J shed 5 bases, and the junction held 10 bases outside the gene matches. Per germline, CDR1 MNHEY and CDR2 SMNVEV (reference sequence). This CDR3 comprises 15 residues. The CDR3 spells CASNFQGTGGDEQYF. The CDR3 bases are TGTGCCAGCAACTTCCAGGGGACAGGGGGGGACGAGCAGTACTTC.

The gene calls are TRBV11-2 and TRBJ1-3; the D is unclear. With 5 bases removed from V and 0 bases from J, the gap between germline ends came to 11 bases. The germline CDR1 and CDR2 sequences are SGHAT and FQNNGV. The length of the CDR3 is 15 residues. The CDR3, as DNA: TGTGCCAGCAGCCCACTCCACAGCTCTGGAAACACCATATATTTT. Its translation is CASSPLHSSGNTIYF.

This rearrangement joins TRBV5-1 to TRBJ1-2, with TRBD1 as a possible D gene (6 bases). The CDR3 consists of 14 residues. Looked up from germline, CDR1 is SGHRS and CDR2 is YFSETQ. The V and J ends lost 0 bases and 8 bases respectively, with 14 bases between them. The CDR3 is CASSLALQGEGYTF. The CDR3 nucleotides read TGCGCCAGCAGCTTGGCCCTACAGGGAGAGGGCTACACCTTC.

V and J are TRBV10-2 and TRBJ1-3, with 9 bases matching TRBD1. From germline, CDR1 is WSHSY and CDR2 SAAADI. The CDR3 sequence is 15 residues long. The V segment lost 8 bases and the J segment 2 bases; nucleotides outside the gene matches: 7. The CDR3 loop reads CASFTDRGAGNTIYF. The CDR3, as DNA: TGCGCCAGCTTCACCGACAGGGGGGCTGGAAACACCATATATTTT.

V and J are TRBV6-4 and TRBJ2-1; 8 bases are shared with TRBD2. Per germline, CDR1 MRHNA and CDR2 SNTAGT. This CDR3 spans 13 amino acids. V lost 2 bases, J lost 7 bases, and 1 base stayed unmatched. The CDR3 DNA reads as TGTGCCAGCAGTGACACGGGAGGGAATGAGCAGTTCTTC. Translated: CASSDTGGNEQFF.

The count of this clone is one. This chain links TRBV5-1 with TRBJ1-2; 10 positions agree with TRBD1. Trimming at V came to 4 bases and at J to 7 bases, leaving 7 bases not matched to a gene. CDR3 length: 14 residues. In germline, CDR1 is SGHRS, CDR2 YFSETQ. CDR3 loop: CASSPGQGETGYTF. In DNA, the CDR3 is TGCGCCAGCAGCCCCGGACAGGGGGAGACTGGCTACACCTTC.

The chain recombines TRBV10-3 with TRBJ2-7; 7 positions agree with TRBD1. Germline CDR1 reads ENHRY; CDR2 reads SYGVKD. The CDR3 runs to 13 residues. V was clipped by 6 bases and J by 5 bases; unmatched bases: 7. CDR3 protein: CAIRQLDRDEQYF. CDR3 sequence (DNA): TGTGCCATCAGGCAACTTGACAGGGACGAGCAGTACTTC.

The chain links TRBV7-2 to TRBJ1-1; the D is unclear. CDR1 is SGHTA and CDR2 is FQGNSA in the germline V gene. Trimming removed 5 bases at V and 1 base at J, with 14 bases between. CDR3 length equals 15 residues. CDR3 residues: CASSPRNIWNTEAFF. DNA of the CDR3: TGTGCCAGCAGCCCCAGGAATATCTGGAACACTGAAGCTTTCTTT.

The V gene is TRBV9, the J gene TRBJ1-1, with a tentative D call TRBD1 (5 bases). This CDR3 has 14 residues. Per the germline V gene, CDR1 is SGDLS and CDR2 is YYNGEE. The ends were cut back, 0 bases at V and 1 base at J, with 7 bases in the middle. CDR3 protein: CASSVDGANTEAFF. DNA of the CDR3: TGTGCCAGCAGCGTAGATGGGGCGAACACTGAAGCTTTCTTT.

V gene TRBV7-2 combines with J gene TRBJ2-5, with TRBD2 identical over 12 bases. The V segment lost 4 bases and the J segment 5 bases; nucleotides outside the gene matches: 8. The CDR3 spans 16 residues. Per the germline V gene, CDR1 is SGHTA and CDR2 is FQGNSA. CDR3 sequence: CASSSGLAGLGETQYF. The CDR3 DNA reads TGTGCCAGCAGCTCGGGACTAGCGGGTCTAGGTGAGACCCAGTACTTC.

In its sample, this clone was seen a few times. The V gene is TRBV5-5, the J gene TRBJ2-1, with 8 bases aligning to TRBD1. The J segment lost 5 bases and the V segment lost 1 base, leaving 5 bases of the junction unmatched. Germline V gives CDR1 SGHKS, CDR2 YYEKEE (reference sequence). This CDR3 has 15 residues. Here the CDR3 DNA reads TGTGCCAGCAGCTTGAACGGACAGGGTAACAATGAGCAGTTCTTC. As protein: CASSLNGQGNNEQFF.